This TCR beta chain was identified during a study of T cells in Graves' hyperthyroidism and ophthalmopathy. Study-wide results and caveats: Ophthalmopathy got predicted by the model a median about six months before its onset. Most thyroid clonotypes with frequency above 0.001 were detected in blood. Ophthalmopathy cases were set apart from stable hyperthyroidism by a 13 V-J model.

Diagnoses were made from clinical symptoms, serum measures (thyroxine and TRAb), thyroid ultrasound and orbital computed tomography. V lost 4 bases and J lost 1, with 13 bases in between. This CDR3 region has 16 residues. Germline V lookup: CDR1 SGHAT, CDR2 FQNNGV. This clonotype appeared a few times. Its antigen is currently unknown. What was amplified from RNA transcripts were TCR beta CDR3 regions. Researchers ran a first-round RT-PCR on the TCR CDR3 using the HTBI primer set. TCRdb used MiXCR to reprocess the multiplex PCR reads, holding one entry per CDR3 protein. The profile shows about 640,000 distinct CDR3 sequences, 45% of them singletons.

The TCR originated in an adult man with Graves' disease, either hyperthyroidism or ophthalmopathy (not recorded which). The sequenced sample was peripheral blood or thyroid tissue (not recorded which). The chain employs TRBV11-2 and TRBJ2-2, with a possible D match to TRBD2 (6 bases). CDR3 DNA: TGTGCCAGCAGCTCAGGGACTGAGATGAACACCGGGGAGCTGTTTTTT. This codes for CASSSGTEMNTGELFF. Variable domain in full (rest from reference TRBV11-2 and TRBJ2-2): EAGVAQSPRYKIIEKRQSVAFWCNPISGHATLYWYQQILGQGPKLLIQFQNNGVVDDSQLPKDRFSAERLKGVDSTLKIQPAKLEDSAVYLCASSSGTEMNTGELFFGEGSRLTVL.